This record concerns one T cell receptor (beta chain) sequence. Its antigen is undetermined. This specimen comes from a study of cytomegalovirus exposure and HLA in healthy donors. For the study at large: Drawn from HLA-typed donors, 80 million to 95 million unique TCRs were held in an early data release. Findings and limits, study-wide: Prior analysis indicated that the majority of TCR beta V segments exhibited productivity approximately 90% or approximately 30% of the time. In a later analysis, donors in an Asian-associated ancestry cluster reportedly had fewer N-insertions in productive TCRs than the cohort mean.

This CDR3 contains 15 residues. Unmatched junction bases numbered 5, after V lost 1 base and J lost 8 bases. Germline assignment: CDR1 SGHRS and CDR2 YFSETQ. Primers: 60 Vbeta forward and 13 Jbeta reverse. Assay used: immunoSEQ multiplex PCR; TCRdb lists only in-frame clones, some missing. The data show under 90,000 clones, 75% to 80% seen once. The sequenced sample consisted of PBMCs. This TCR derives from a man in his forties or fifties in good health and CMV-seronegative. J is TRBJ1-6 and V is TRBV5-1, with 8 nucleotides matching TRBD1. The CDR3 region is CASSLIGGQDSPLHF. In DNA, the CDR3 is TGCGCCAGCAGCTTGATTGGGGGACAGGATTCACCCCTCCACTTT.